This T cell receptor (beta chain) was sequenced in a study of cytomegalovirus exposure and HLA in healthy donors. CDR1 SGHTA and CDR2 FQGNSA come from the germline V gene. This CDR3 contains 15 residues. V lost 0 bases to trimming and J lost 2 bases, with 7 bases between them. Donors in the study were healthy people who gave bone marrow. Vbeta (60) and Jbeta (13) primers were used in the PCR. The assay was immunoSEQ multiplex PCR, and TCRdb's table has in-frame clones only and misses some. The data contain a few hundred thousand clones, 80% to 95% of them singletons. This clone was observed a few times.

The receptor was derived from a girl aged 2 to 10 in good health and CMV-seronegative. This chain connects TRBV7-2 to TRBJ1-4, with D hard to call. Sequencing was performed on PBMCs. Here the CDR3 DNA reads TGTGCCAGCAGCTTAGCCCCGGGGACTAATGAAAAACTGTTTTTT. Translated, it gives CASSLAPGTNEKLFF.